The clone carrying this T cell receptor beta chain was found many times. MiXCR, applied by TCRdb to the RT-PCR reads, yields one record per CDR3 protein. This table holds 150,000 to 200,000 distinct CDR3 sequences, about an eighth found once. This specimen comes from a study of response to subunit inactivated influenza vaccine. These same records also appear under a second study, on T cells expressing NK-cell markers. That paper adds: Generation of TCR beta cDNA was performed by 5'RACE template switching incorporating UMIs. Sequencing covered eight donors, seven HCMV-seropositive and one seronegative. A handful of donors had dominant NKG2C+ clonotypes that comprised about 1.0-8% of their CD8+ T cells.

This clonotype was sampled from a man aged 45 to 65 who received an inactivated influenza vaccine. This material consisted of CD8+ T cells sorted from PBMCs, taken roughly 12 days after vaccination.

The CDR3 spells CASSANLGLAGDTDTQYF. For the CDR3, the DNA is TGTGCCAGCAGCGCCAACCTCGGACTAGCGGGGGACACAGATACGCAGTATTTT. This chain joins TRBV9 and TRBJ2-3; 13 nucleotides match TRBD2. V dropped 3 bases and J dropped 2; count of bases not matched to a gene: 9. Germline V gives CDR1 SGDLS, CDR2 YYNGEE. The CDR3 is 18 amino acids.